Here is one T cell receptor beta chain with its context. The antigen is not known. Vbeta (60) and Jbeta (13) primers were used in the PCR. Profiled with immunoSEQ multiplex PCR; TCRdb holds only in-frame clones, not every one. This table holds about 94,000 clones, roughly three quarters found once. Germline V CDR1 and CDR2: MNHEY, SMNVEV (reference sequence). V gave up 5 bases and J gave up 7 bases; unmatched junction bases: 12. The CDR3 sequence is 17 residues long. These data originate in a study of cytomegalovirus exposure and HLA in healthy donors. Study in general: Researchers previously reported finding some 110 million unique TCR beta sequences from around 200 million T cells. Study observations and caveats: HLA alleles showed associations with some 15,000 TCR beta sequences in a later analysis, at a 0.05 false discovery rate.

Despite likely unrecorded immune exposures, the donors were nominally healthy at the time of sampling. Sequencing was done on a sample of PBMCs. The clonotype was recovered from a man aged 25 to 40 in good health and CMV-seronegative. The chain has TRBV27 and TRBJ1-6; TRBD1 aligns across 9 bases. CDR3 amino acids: CASSPLSTGGLNSPLHF. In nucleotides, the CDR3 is TGTGCCAGCAGTCCCTTATCTACAGGGGGCTTAAATTCACCCCTCCACTTT.